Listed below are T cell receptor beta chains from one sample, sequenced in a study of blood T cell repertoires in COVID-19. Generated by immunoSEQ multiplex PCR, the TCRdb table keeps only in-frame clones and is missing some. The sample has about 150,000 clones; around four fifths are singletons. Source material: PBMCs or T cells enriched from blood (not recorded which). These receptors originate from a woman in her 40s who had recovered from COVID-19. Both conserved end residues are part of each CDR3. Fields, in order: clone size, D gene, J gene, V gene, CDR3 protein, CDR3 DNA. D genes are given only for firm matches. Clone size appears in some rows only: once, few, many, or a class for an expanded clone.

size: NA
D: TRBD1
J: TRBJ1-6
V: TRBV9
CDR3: CASSVRDSNSPLHF
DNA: TGTGCCAGCAGCGTCCGGGACAGTAATTCACCCCTCCACTTT

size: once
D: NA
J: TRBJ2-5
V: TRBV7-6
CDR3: CASSSLGQFEETQYF
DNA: TGTGCCAGCAGCTCCCTCGGACAGTTCGAAGAGACCCAGTACTTC

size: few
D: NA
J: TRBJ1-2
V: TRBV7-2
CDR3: CASSLKPSVYYGYTF
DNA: TGTGCCAGCAGCTTAAAGCCCTCGGTTTACTATGGCTACACCTTC

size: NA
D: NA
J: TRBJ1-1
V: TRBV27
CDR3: CASSPLAGRDTEAFF
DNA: TGTGCCAGCAGTCCCCTGGCAGGGAGGGACACTGAAGCTTTCTTT

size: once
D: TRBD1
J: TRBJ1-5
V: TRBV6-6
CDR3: CASSPGQGAFGSNQPQHF
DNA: TGTGCCAGCAGTCCAGGACAGGGGGCGTTCGGTAGCAATCAGCCCCAGCATTTT

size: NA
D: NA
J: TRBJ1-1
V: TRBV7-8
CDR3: CASSYSGGMNTEAFF
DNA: TGTGCCAGCAGCTACAGCGGGGGCATGAACACTGAAGCTTTCTTT

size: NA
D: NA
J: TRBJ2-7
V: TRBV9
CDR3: CASSTPLSGGPDYEQYF
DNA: TGTGCCAGCAGCACCCCACTTAGCGGAGGCCCCGACTACGAGCAGTACTTC

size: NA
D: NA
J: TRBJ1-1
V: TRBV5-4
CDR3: CASSSARGRSTEAFF
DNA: TGTGCCAGCAGCTCCGCGCGGGGGCGGAGCACTGAAGCTTTCTTT

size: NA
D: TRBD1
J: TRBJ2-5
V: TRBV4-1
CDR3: CASSLALGQVETQYF
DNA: TGCGCCAGCAGCCTAGCATTGGGACAGGTGGAGACCCAGTACTTC

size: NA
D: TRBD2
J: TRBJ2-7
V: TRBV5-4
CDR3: CASSLSPSGGSIYYEQYF
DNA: TGTGCCAGCAGCTTGTCCCCTAGCGGGGGGTCCATTTACTACGAGCAGTACTTC

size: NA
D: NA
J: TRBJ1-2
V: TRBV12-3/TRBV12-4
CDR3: CASSLTGSYGYTF
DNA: TGTGCCAGCAGTTTAACAGGGAGCTATGGCTACACCTTC

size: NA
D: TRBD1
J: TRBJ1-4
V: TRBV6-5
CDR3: CASSLTGAATNEKLFF
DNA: TGTGCCAGCAGTTTGACAGGGGCAGCGACTAATGAAAAACTGTTTTTT

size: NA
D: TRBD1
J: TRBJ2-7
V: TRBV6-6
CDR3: CASSYWLGQGAYEQYF
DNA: TGTGCCAGCAGCTACTGGTTAGGACAGGGCGCCTACGAGCAGTACTTC

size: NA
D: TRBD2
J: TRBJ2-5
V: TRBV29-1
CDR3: CSGGLAGGTETQYF
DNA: TGCAGCGGAGGACTAGCGGGGGGTACTGAGACCCAGTACTTC

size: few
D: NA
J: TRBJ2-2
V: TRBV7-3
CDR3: CASTTTQGYTGELFF
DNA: TGTGCCAGCACCACCACGCAGGGGTACACCGGGGAGCTGTTTTTT

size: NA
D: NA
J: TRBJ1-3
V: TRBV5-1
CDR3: CASSWEAASGNTIYF
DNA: TGCGCCAGCAGCTGGGAGGCCGCCTCTGGAAACACCATATATTTT

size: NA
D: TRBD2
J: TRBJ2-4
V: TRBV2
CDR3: CASRWTSGTNIQYF
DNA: TGTGCCAGCAGATGGACTAGCGGGACGAACATTCAGTACTTC

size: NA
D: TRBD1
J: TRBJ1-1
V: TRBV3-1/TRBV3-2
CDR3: CASSHQRQGRTEAFF
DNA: TGTGCCAGCAGCCACCAAAGACAGGGACGCACTGAAGCTTTCTTT

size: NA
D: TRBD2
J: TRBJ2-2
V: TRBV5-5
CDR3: CASNPGGGNTGELFF
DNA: TGTGCCAGCAACCCGGGAGGAGGAAACACCGGGGAGCTGTTTTTT

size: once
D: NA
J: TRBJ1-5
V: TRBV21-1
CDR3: CASSKRERGGNQPQHF
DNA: TGTGCCAGCAGCAAAAGGGAAAGGGGTGGCAATCAGCCCCAGCATTTT

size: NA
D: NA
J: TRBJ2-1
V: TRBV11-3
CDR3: CASSPRGYGEQFF
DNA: TGTGCCAGCAGCCCCCGGGGTTACGGGGAGCAGTTCTTC

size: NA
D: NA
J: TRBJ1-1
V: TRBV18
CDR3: CASSQTPDTEAFF
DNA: TGTGCCAGCTCACAAACCCCGGACACTGAAGCTTTCTTT

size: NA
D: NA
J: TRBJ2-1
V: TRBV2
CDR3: CASSVDRYNEQFF
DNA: TGTGCCAGCAGTGTGGACAGATACAATGAGCAGTTCTTC

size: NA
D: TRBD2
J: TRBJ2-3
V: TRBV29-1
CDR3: CSESEAGAADTQYF
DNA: TGCAGCGAAAGTGAAGCGGGAGCAGCCGATACGCAGTATTTT

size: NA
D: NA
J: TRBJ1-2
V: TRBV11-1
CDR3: CASSPIGAYGYTF
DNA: TGTGCCAGCAGCCCCATTGGGGCTTATGGCTACACCTTC

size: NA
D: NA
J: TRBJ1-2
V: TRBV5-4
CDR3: CASIRLGEGRGYTF
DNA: TGTGCCAGCATCCGCTTAGGGGAGGGGCGGGGCTACACCTTC

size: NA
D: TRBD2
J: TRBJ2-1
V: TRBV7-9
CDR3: CASTNRGTSGGPESNNEQFF
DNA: TGTGCCAGCACCAACCGGGGGACTAGCGGGGGCCCAGAGTCTAACAATGAGCAGTTCTTC

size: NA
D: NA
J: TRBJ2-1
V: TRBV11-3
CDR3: CASSPGYVPTYNEQFF
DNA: TGTGCCAGCAGCCCCGGGTACGTGCCCACCTACAATGAGCAGTTCTTC

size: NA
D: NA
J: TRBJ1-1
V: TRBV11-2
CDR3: CASSLRSLLNTEAFF
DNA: TGTGCCAGCAGCTTGAGATCCTTGTTGAACACTGAAGCTTTCTTT

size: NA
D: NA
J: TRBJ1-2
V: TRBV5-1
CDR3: CASSPSTGTDYGYTF
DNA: TGCGCCAGCAGCCCATCTACGGGGACTGACTATGGCTACACCTTC

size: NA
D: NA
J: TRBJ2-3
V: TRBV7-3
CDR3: CASSSGGLTDTQYF
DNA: TGTGCCAGCAGCTCCGGGGGGCTCACAGATACGCAGTATTTT

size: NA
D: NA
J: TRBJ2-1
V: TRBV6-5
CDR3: CASSYEAGPSYNEQFF
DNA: TGTGCCAGCAGTTACGAGGCAGGGCCGTCCTACAATGAGCAGTTCTTC

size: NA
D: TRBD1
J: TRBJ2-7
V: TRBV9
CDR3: CASSVGQGFYEQYF
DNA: TGTGCCAGCAGCGTCGGACAGGGATTCTACGAGCAGTACTTC

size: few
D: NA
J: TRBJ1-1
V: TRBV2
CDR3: CATDSPTPYNTEAFF
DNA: TGTGCCACGGACTCCCCCACCCCCTATAACACTGAAGCTTTCTTT

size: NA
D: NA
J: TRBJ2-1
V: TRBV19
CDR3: CASSPEVGHEQFF
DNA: TGTGCCAGTAGTCCTGAGGTAGGCCATGAGCAGTTCTTC

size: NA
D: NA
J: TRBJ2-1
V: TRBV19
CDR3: CASSSGLGSEQFF
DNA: TGTGCCAGTAGTAGCGGCTTAGGGAGTGAGCAGTTCTTC

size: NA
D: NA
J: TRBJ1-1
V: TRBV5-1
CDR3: CASSLEGSGQFYTEAFF
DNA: TGCGCCAGCAGCTTGGAGGGGTCAGGGCAGTTTTACACTGAAGCTTTCTTT

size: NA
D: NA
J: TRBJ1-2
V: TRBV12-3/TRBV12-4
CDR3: CASSLWLHGYTF
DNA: TGTGCCAGCAGTTTATGGCTTCATGGCTACACCTTC

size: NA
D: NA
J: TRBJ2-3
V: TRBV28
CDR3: CASSPGLGTDTQYF
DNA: TGTGCCAGCAGTCCCGGACTCGGCACAGATACGCAGTATTTT

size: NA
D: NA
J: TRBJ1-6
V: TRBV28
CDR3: CASSRMQADSPLHF
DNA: TGTGCCAGCAGTCGGATGCAAGCGGACTCACCCCTCCACTTT

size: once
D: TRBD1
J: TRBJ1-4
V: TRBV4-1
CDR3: CASSRPDRDNEKLFF
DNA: TGCGCCAGCAGCAGACCCGACAGGGATAATGAAAAACTGTTTTTT

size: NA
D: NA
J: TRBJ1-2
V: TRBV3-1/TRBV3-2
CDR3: CASSLGQSYGYTF
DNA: TGTGCCAGCAGCCTCGGACAGAGCTATGGCTACACCTTC

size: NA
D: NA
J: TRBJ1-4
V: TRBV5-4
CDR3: CASSLPGNEKLFF
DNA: TGTGCCAGCAGCTTGCCGGGGAACGAAAAACTGTTTTTT

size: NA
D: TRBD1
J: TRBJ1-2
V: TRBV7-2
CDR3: CASSLVGTGRNYGYTF
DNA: TGTGCCAGCAGCTTAGTTGGGACAGGGAGGAACTATGGCTACACCTTC

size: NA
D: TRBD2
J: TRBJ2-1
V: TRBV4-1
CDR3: CASSQVGAGTSRPDEQFF
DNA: TGCGCCAGCAGCCAAGTGGGGGCCGGGACTAGTCGTCCGGATGAGCAGTTCTTC

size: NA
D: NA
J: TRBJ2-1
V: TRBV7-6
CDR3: CASSGWDKETYNEQFF
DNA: TGTGCCAGCAGCGGCTGGGACAAAGAGACCTACAATGAGCAGTTCTTC

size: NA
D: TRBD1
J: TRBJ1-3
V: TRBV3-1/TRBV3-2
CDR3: CASSQDRRTGAGNTIYF
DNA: TGTGCCAGCAGCCAAGATCGCCGGACAGGGGCTGGAAACACCATATATTTT

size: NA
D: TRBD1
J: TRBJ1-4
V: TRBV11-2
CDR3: CASSRTGRNEKLFF
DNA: TGTGCCAGCAGCAGGACAGGGAGGAATGAAAAACTGTTTTTT

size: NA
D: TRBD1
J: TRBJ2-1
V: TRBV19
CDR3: CASSGIRRDSSYNEQFF
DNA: TGTGCCAGTAGTGGTATCCGCCGGGACAGCTCCTACAATGAGCAGTTCTTC

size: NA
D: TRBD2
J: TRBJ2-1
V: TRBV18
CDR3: CASSPSLAGEKNEQFF
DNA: TGTGCCAGCTCACCAAGCCTAGCGGGAGAGAAAAATGAGCAGTTCTTC

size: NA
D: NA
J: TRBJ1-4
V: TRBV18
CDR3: CASSRGTSPATNEKLFF
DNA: TGTGCCAGCTCAAGGGGAACCTCCCCTGCAACTAATGAAAAACTGTTTTTT

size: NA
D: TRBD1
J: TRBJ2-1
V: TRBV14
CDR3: CASSQVARTGNNEQFF
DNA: TGTGCCAGCAGCCAAGTCGCCCGGACAGGCAACAATGAGCAGTTCTTC

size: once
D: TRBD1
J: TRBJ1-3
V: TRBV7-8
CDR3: CASSLTGDRSGNTIYF
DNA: TGTGCCAGCAGTCTAACAGGGGATCGCTCTGGAAACACCATATATTTT

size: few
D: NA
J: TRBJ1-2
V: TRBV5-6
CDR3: CASTTNGGKGYGYTF
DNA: TGTGCCAGCACCACAAACGGGGGTAAGGGCTATGGCTACACCTTC

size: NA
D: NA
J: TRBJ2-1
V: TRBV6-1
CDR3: CASSEKESSYNEQFF
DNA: TGTGCCAGCAGTGAAAAGGAGAGCTCCTACAATGAGCAGTTCTTC

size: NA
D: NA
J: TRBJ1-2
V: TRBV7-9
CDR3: CASSLSSAGELDGYTF
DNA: TGTGCCAGCAGCTTAAGCTCGGCAGGGGAGTTGGATGGCTACACCTTC

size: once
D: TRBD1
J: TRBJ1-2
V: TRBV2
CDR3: CASSDGRQGVVGYTF
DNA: TGTGCCAGCAGTGATGGTCGGCAGGGGGTCGTCGGCTACACCTTC